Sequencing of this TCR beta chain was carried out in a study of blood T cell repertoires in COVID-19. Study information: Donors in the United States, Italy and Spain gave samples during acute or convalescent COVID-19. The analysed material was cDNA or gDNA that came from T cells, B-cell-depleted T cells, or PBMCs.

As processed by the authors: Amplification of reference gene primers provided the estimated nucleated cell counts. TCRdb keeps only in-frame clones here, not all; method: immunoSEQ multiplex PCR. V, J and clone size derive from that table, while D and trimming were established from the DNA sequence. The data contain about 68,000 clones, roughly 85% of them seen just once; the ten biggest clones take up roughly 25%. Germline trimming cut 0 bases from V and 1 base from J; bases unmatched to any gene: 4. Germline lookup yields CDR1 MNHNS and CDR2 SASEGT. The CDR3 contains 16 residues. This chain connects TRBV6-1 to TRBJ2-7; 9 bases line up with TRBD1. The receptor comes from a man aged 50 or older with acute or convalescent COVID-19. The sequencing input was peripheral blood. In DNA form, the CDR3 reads TGTGCCAGCAGTGAAGCAGGGACAGGGTGGTCCTACGAGCAGTACGTC. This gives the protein CASSEAGTGWSYEQYV.